The rows below give T cell receptor beta chains drawn from one sample of a study of blood T cells in healthy people across ages. MiXCR was run by TCRdb on the 5' RACE reads, yielding one entry per CDR3 protein. In the table there are 1.5 million to 2 million distinct CDR3 sequences, approximately 30% of which are singletons. Sequencing input: blood. Receptor source: a woman younger than 45 in good health. The CDR3 runs from the conserved cysteine through the conserved F or W. Each record gives: CDR3 protein, CDR3 DNA, J gene, D gene, clone size, CDR3 length, V gene. D genes are given only for firm matches. Expanded clones are given a class, and other clones once, few, many or no size at all.

CASSHRRREGDTQYF | TGTGCCAGCAGCCACCGCCGACGGGAGGGAGATACGCAGTATTTT | TRBJ2-3 | TRBD2 | NA | 15 | TRBV11-2
CSASSIGTEETQYF | TGCAGTGCTAGCTCTATAGGGACGGAGGAGACCCAGTACTTC | TRBJ2-5 | NA | many | 14 | TRBV20-1
CASRAGILVDEQYF | TGTGCCAGCAGGGCAGGGATCTTGGTCGACGAGCAGTACTTC | TRBJ2-7 | NA | NA | 14 | TRBV2
CASSLECNEQFF | TGTGCCAGCAGCTTGGAATGCAATGAGCAGTTCTTC | TRBJ2-1 | NA | NA | 12 | TRBV7-9
CASSHTSVGEDNYGYTF | TGTGCCAGCAGCCACACATCAGTCGGAGAGGATAACTATGGCTACACCTTC | TRBJ1-2 | NA | NA | 17 | TRBV7-9
CASSALLGGQETQYF | TGTGCCAGCAGTGCGCTGTTGGGCGGCCAAGAGACCCAGTACTTC | TRBJ2-5 | NA | few | 15 | TRBV12-3/TRBV12-4
CASSLMGPGDTEAFF | TGCGCCAGCAGCTTGATGGGGCCAGGGGACACTGAAGCTTTCTTT | TRBJ1-1 | NA | NA | 15 | TRBV5-1
CASSGGTGVTYNSPLHF | TGTGCCAGCAGCGGCGGGACAGGGGTGACCTATAATTCACCCCTCCACTTT | TRBJ1-6 | TRBD1 | few | 17 | TRBV28
CASRGGGTDSYEQYF | TGCGCCAGCAGGGGCGGGGGGACAGATTCCTACGAGCAGTACTTC | TRBJ2-7 | NA | NA | 15 | TRBV5-1
CASDGGGAKDSEAFF | TGTGCCAGCGACGGGGGGGGGGCGAAAGATTCAGAAGCTTTCTTT | TRBJ1-1 | NA | NA | 15 | TRBV28
CSVPNYREGRRNEQFF | TGCAGTGTCCCCAACTACCGGGAGGGCCGTCGCAATGAGCAGTTCTTC | TRBJ2-1 | TRBD2 | NA | 16 | TRBV20-1
CASSSTGRGQPQHF | TGTGCCAGCAGTTCTACAGGGAGAGGTCAGCCCCAGCATTTT | TRBJ1-5 | NA | few | 14 | TRBV12-3/TRBV12-4
CASSWVTGTGRDEQFF | TGTGCCAGCAGCTGGGTTACCGGGACAGGGCGCGATGAGCAGTTCTTC | TRBJ2-1 | TRBD1 | NA | 16 | TRBV5-6
CASSQGGYSNQPQHF | TGTGCCAGCAGCCAGGGGGGGTATAGCAATCAGCCCCAGCATTTT | TRBJ1-5 | TRBD1 | NA | 15 | TRBV7-2
CASSYGQGEQYF | TGCGCCAGCAGCTACGGACAGGGCGAGCAGTACTTC | TRBJ2-7 | TRBD1 | many | 12 | TRBV5-1
CSARAGTLTPKQYF | TGCAGTGCTAGAGCCGGGACACTTACTCCCAAGCAGTACTTC | TRBJ2-5 | NA | many | 14 | TRBV20-1
CATGDLSRTGTQSGNTIYF | TGTGCCACCGGTGATTTGTCCCGGACAGGGACTCAGTCTGGAAACACCATATATTTT | TRBJ1-3 | TRBD1 | NA | 19 | TRBV24-1
CSAIAVEETQYF | TGCAGTGCTATTGCGGTTGAAGAGACCCAGTACTTC | TRBJ2-5 | NA | many | 12 | TRBV20-1
CASTKREWIDTQYF | TGTGCCAGCACCAAGCGGGAGTGGATAGATACGCAGTATTTT | TRBJ2-3 | TRBD2 | few | 14 | TRBV11-2
CATNPMSYGYTF | TGTGCCACAAACCCCATGTCCTATGGCTACACCTTC | TRBJ1-2 | NA | NA | 12 | TRBV2
CASSKDGGGTEAFF | TGCGCCAGCAGCAAGGACGGGGGGGGCACTGAAGCTTTCTTT | TRBJ1-1 | NA | NA | 14 | TRBV5-1
CASSDRDTGGGYTF | TGTGCCAGCAGCGACCGGGACACTGGCGGTGGCTACACCTTC | TRBJ1-2 | NA | few | 14 | TRBV12-3/TRBV12-4
CASSTRTGPYEQYF | TGTGCCAGCAGTACCAGGACAGGACCCTACGAGCAGTACTTC | TRBJ2-7 | TRBD1 | many | 14 | TRBV27
CASSRLGTANYGYTF | TGTGCCAGCAGCCGGCTCGGGACAGCGAACTATGGCTACACCTTC | TRBJ1-2 | TRBD1 | NA | 15 | TRBV27
CASSQSGLQSTRYF | TGTGCCAGCAGCCAAAGTGGGCTCCAATCGACGCGGTATTTT | TRBJ2-3 | NA | NA | 14 | TRBV14
CASGNGRISSGANVLTF | TGTGCCAGCGGCAACGGACGGATCAGCTCTGGGGCCAACGTCCTGACTTTC | TRBJ2-6 | NA | NA | 17 | TRBV7-2
CASSPERNSDTQYF | TGTGCCAGCAGCCCCGAGAGGAACTCAGATACGCAGTATTTT | TRBJ2-3 | NA | few | 14 | TRBV7-3
CASNQRTSGYYNEQFF | TGCGCCAGCAACCAACGGACTAGCGGATATTACAATGAGCAGTTCTTC | TRBJ2-1 | TRBD2 | NA | 16 | TRBV4-1
CASSPGTGKNNEQFF | TGTGCCAGCAGCCCAGGGACAGGGAAAAACAATGAGCAGTTCTTC | TRBJ2-1 | TRBD1 | NA | 15 | TRBV9
CASGGGNTYNEQFF | TGTGCCAGCGGGGGCGGGAACACCTACAATGAGCAGTTCTTC | TRBJ2-1 | NA | NA | 14 | TRBV7-2
CASSFGGQTVSSPLHF | TGCGCCAGCAGCTTTGGGGGTCAGACTGTTAGTTCACCCCTCCACTTT | TRBJ1-6 | NA | few | 16 | TRBV5-1
CASSVGTPSTDTQYF | TGTGCCAGCAGCGTCGGGACTCCTAGCACAGATACGCAGTATTTT | TRBJ2-3 | NA | few | 15 | TRBV9
CASSPTGQGYYEQYF | TGTGCCAGCAGCCCAACGGGACAGGGCTACTACGAGCAGTACTTC | TRBJ2-7 | TRBD1 | many | 15 | TRBV9
CASSSTGRNQPQHF | TGTGCCAGCAGCTCGACAGGTCGAAATCAGCCCCAGCATTTT | TRBJ1-5 | NA | few | 14 | TRBV7-2
CASSEQPGSPYEQYF | TGTGCCAGCAGTGAACAACCGGGAAGTCCCTACGAGCAGTACTTC | TRBJ2-7 | NA | many | 15 | TRBV6-4
CASSLILTLNTEAFF | TGTGCCAGCAGCTTAATATTGACACTGAACACTGAAGCTTTCTTT | TRBJ1-1 | NA | NA | 15 | TRBV7-9
CASSRGLARFF | TGTGCCAGCAGCCGTGGACTAGCACGGTTCTTC | TRBJ2-1 | TRBD2 | NA | 11 | TRBV6-2/TRBV6-3
CSAGLGTRWQETQYF | TGCAGCGCCGGCTTGGGTACCAGGTGGCAAGAGACCCAGTACTTC | TRBJ2-5 | NA | many | 15 | TRBV29-1
CASSLGDSPTGTQYF | TGTGCCAGCAGCTTAGGCGACAGCCCTACGGGGACCCAGTACTTC | TRBJ2-5 | NA | NA | 15 | TRBV7-9
CSARKDPREYGYTF | TGCAGTGCTAGAAAGGACCCGAGGGAGTATGGCTACACCTTC | TRBJ1-2 | NA | few | 14 | TRBV20-1
CASRARGASNEQFF | TGTGCCAGCAGGGCCCGGGGGGCTAGCAATGAGCAGTTCTTC | TRBJ2-1 | NA | few | 14 | TRBV11-2
CATSSWGEETQYF | TGTGCCACCAGCAGTTGGGGGGAAGAGACCCAGTACTTC | TRBJ2-5 | NA | many | 13 | TRBV15
CASGRQVEQYF | TGTGCCAGCGGAAGACAGGTCGAGCAGTACTTC | TRBJ2-7 | NA | NA | 11 | TRBV28